This T cell receptor beta chain is drawn from a study of cytomegalovirus exposure and HLA in healthy donors. Study-level findings and limits: Despite most TCR sequences being rare, some public TCRs occurred in many donors.

As concerns this clone: The antigen is unknown.

Germline V lookup: CDR1 LGHNA, CDR2 YNFKEQ. V was clipped by 0 bases and J by 2 bases, with 17 bases between them. The CDR3 length is 18 residues. This PCR relied on a set of 60 Vbeta primers and 13 Jbeta primers. Clones were read by immunoSEQ multiplex PCR, and TCRdb kept only the in-frame ones, dropping some. The listing records around 140,000 clones. Source material: PBMCs. The V gene is TRBV4-2, the J gene TRBJ1-5, with D possibly being TRBD1 (5 bases). The receptor was isolated from a man aged 18 to 29 in good health and CMV-seronegative. The CDR3 loop reads CASSQEEWGVGGNQPQHF. As DNA, the CDR3 is TGTGCCAGCAGCCAAGAGGAATGGGGGGTGGGGGGCAATCAGCCCCAGCATTTT.